These T cell receptor beta chains were read from a single sample in a study of cytomegalovirus exposure and HLA in healthy donors. Profiling relied on immunoSEQ multiplex PCR, and the TCRdb table lists in-frame clones only, not all of them. This sample carries 130,000 to 150,000 clones, around 79% of them seen once, and the ten largest clones take roughly 6.7%. Sequences were obtained from PBMCs. Receptors originate from a woman aged 40 to 50 in good health and CMV-seropositive. The CDR3 runs from the conserved cysteine through the conserved F or W. The order of the fields is V gene, CDR3 protein.

v_call: TRBV6-5
cdr3_aa: CASSLGGSTDTQYF

v_call: TRBV7-2
cdr3_aa: CASSLYSGNTEAFF

v_call: TRBV6-1
cdr3_aa: CATTGQGNQPQHF

v_call: TRBV5-1
cdr3_aa: CASSPDPIGGNIQYF

v_call: TRBV6-6
cdr3_aa: CASSYSQGSYNEQFF

v_call: TRBV5-6
cdr3_aa: CASSSTGSETQYF

v_call: TRBV27
cdr3_aa: CASSLFGGGTDTQYF

v_call: TRBV6-1
cdr3_aa: CASWSGSYEQYF

v_call: TRBV28
cdr3_aa: CASSFPGSSNTGELFF

v_call: TRBV10-3
cdr3_aa: CAISPRDSPLHF

v_call: TRBV5-4
cdr3_aa: CASSLGRCWQGNFEKLFF

v_call: TRBV9
cdr3_aa: CASSVQEDRGGYGYTF

v_call: TRBV5-1
cdr3_aa: CASSLLGQGKQAGNTIYF

v_call: TRBV4-1
cdr3_aa: CASSQDGRTNYGYTF

v_call: TRBV4-2
cdr3_aa: CASSQEWDSYGYTF

v_call: TRBV6-1
cdr3_aa: CASSEGRGRETQYF

v_call: TRBV6-6
cdr3_aa: CASTLDMYTEAFF

v_call: TRBV20-1
cdr3_aa: CSARSLDEQFF